This record concerns one T cell receptor (beta chain) sequence. This clonotype was seen many times. No antigen is known for it. No qualities accompany the bases; no much larger clone lies one base away. This entry belongs to a study of low-dose radiotherapy and immunotherapy resistance in tumors (dated by TCRdb to the early 2020s). Study-level background: Patients in Cohort 1 were given 0.5 Gy per fraction every 2 weeks, and the prescribed total PTV dose was 6.5 Gy. Cyclophosphamide 200 mg/m2 was administered intravenously every two weeks, one day before each radiation and immunotherapy administration. The trial did not randomize participants into treatment groups. Eight patients were included in the translational analysis, namely three from the first dose cohort plus the first five from the second dose cohort. Patients in Cohort 2 were given 1 Gy per fraction every two weeks, for a total of 13 Gy across 26 weeks. Patients were given nivolumab as a 240 mg flat dose every two weeks and ipilimumab at 1 mg/kg every six weeks, with both drugs delivered intravenously. Starting on cycle 1 day 1, patients took 300 mg of aspirin by mouth once a day for four cycles.

As encoded in the germline V gene, CDR1 is SGHTA while CDR2 is FQGNSA. V is clipped by 5 bases and J by 4 bases, and the sequence between their germline boundaries is 16 bases long. Including the terminal cysteine and phenylalanine, the CDR3 comprises 15 residues. Only the CDR3 DNA stays, 45 bases, in frame from base 1. Instrument used: Illumina HiSeq 2500. To make first-strand cDNA, Superscript III was used along with a set of TRAV- and TRBV-specific primers so that both the TCRalpha and TCRbeta chains were covered. TCRs were amplified with Phusion for roughly 19 PCR cycles, with a constant-region primer paired with the adapter attached to the V primers. The isolated mRNA was amplified using the MessageAmp II aRNA Amplification Kit, with in vitro transcription performed for around 16 hours at 37 degrees C. The Dynabeads mRNA DIRECT Purification Kit was used to isolate the mRNA for TCR sequencing. A second approximately 23-cycle Phusion PCR added indexed Illumina adapters, and products were purified with AMPure XP beads. The paper's processing steps were these. Using custom Perl scripts, TCR sequences that encoded the same protein were pooled, out-of-frame sequences were dropped, and the abundance of each clonotype was calculated. The analysis excluded TCR sequences that were supported by just one read. Repertoire metrics included Shannon entropy, Gini index, clonality, richness, and frequency of TCRs shared between repertoires. The public reads were quality trimmed at Q25 with fastp and then assembled into clones with MiXCR by TCRdb, keeping productive beta chains. For every CDR3 protein sequence, its rows merge into one entry that carries the most common genes and DNA. TCRdb's processing, not the authors', yielded these V and J calls. Present in this sample are around 80,000 distinct CDR3 sequences, around a sixth of which were seen just once. The ten largest make up approximately 1.5% of the sample.

This specimen's time point label, interpreted: after trial treatment. The treatment or condition label here, explained by the study, means: LDRT plus nivolumab, ipilimumab, low-dose cyclophosphamide and aspirin (RACIN trial). Donors were enrolled in RACIN, a single-arm phase I dose-escalation trial combining nivolumab, ipilimumab, aspirin, low-dose cyclophosphamide and low-dose radiotherapy. To be eligible, a patient needed to have an advanced solid tumor that was TIL-negative. The sequence derives from a male donor with prostate cancer. This sample comprised PBMCs, obtained after low-dose radiotherapy plus immunotherapy. This sequence uses TRBV7-2 and TRBJ2-3; perhaps TRBD2 is the D gene, with 6 bases matching. DNA sequence: TGTGCCAGCAGCCCTGTGGCGGCGGGGTCAGATACGCAGTATTTT. Translated, it reads CASSPVAAGSDTQYF.